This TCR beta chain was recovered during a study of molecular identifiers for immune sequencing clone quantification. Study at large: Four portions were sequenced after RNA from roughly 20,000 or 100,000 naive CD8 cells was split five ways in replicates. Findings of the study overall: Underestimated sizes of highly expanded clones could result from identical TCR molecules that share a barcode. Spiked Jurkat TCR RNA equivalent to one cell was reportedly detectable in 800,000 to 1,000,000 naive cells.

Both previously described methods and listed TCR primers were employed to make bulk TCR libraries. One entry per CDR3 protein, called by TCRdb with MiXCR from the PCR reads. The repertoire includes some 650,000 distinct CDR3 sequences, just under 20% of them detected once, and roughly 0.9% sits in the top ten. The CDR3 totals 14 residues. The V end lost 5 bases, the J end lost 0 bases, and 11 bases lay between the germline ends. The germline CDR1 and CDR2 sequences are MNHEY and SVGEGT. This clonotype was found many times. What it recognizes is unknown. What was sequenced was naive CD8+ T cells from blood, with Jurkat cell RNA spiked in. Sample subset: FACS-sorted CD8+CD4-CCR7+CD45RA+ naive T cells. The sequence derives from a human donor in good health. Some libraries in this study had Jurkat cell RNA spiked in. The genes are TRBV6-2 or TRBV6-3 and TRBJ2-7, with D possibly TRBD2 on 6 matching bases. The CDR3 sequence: CASSETSSSYEQYF. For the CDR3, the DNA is TGTGCCAGCAGTGAAACTAGCTCCTCCTACGAGCAGTACTTC.